Shown below are 32 T cell receptor beta chains from a single sample sequenced in a study of molecular identifiers for immune sequencing clone quantification. TCRdb redid the calling of the PCR reads with MiXCR, one entry per CDR3 protein. The table has around 480,000 distinct CDR3 sequences, around 21% seen once. Input material: naive CD8+ T cells from blood, with Jurkat cell RNA spiked in. Subset meaning: FACS-sorted CD8+CD4-CCR7+CD45RA+ naive T cells. Receptor source: a human donor in good health. Some libraries in this study had Jurkat cell RNA spiked in.

V gene TRBV5-1 combines with J gene TRBJ2-7; D could derive from TRBD1 or TRBD2 (5 bases each). This CDR3 has 13 residues. Germline V gene lookup returns CDR1 SGHRS and CDR2 YFSETQ. V gave up 4 bases and J gave up 6 bases, with 14 bases separating them. CDR3 sequence (DNA): TGCGCCAGCAGCATAGGGACCACCTCCGAGCAGTACTTC. It is translated as CASSIGTTSEQYF.

To note about this clonotype: An end of the junction differs from the germline gene, which may be a read error. This chain uses TRBV5-1 with TRBJ2-3; the D gene is possibly TRBD1 (6 bases). Germline-derived CDR1 and CDR2 are SGHRS and YFSETQ. The CDR3 runs 15 residues. CDR3 bases: TGCGCCAGCAGCCCCGGACAGTTCATCACAGATACGCAGTGTTTT. Translated, it gives CASSPGQFITDTQCF.

As concerns this clonotype: This sequence may be a read error, since a much larger clone differs from it by one base. The J gene is TRBJ2-2, the V gene TRBV28; a possible D gene is TRBD2 (5 bases). CDR3 length: 16 amino acids. Germline V lookup: CDR1 MDHEN, CDR2 SYDVKM. CDR3 sequence: CASSALGLEDTGEPFF. The CDR3 DNA follows: TGTGCCAGCAGTGCCTTAGGGCTTGAAGACACCGGGGAGCCGTTTTTT.

This clonotype was detected a few times. This chain links TRBV10-3 with TRBJ1-6, with D perhaps TRBD1 (5 bases). From germline, CDR1 is ENHRY and CDR2 SYGVKD. This CDR3 is built from 17 residues. Trimming cost V 3 bases and J 0 bases, with 12 bases left between them. The CDR3 here is CAISDITGHSYNSPLHF. CDR3 DNA: TGTGCCATCAGTGATATTACAGGCCACTCCTATAATTCACCCCTCCACTTT.

This clonotype has just a few counts. This chain joins TRBV24-1 and TRBJ2-5; 8 positions match TRBD2. CDR1 is KGHDR, CDR2 SFDVKD, per germline. The CDR3 is made up of 15 amino acids. V trimming: 3 bases; J trimming: 1 base; junction bases outside the gene matches: 3. CDR3 loop: CATSDATSGQETQYF. The CDR3 nucleotides read TGTGCCACCAGTGATGCTACTAGCGGCCAAGAGACCCAGTACTTC.

The J gene is TRBJ1-1, the V gene TRBV7-2, with 7 bases fitting TRBD1. This CDR3 has 14 residues. CDR1 is SGHTA, CDR2 FQGNSA, per germline. The V and J ends lost 5 bases and 4 bases, in that order; junction bases with no gene match: 7. CDR3 loop: CASSKQGWGTEAFF. The CDR3 DNA is TGTGCCAGCAGCAAACAGGGGTGGGGCACTGAAGCTTTCTTT.

The chain combines TRBV28 with TRBJ2-7, with 7 bases that match TRBD1. Germline CDR1 reads MDHEN; CDR2 reads SYDVKM. This CDR3 comprises 14 residues. J gave up 3 bases and V 10 bases, and 12 bases lay outside the gene matches. The DNA of the CDR3 is TGTGCCATCACAGAAGGGGGCCGGGGCTACGAGCAGTACTTC. Amino acid sequence: CAITEGGRGYEQYF.

This clonotype was counted a few times. The chain combines TRBV15 with TRBJ2-1; TRBD2 aligns across 11 bases. Germline CDR1 is LNHNV and CDR2 is YYDKDF (reference sequence). This CDR3 comprises 15 residues. V dropped 5 bases and J dropped 3; count of bases not matched to a gene: 3. The DNA for the CDR3 is TGTGCCACCAGCGTGGGACTAGCGGTCTACAATGAGCAGTTCTTC. It is translated as CATSVGLAVYNEQFF.

This clonotype was detected a few times. This chain uses TRBV4-3 with TRBJ2-7; possibly TRBD2 for D (6 bases). The germline V gene has CDR1 LGHNA and CDR2 YSLEER. V lost 4 bases and J 3 bases, leaving 10 bases between the germline ends. The CDR3 runs to 13 residues. In nucleotides, the CDR3 is TGCGCCAGCAGCCCATGGCGGGGCTACGAGCAGTACTTC. Its protein is CASSPWRGYEQYF.

V is TRBV13 and J is TRBJ2-2; a weak D match, TRBD2 (6 bases). The CDR3 is 17 residues long. Germline lookup yields CDR1 PRHDT and CDR2 FYEKMQ (reference sequence). The germline V and J ends were trimmed by 4 bases and 4 bases, with 19 bases remaining between them. Here the CDR3 reads CASSSATSGRTTGELFF. CDR3 sequence (DNA): TGTGCCAGCAGCTCTGCTACATCCGGGAGAACCACCGGGGAGCTGTTTTTT.

This clonotype was counted only a few times. V usage is TRBV28 and J usage is TRBJ1-5; possibly TRBD1 for D (5 bases). Germline V gene lookup returns CDR1 MDHEN and CDR2 SYDVKM. CDR3 size: 16 residues. The V end lost 7 bases, the J end lost 6 bases, and 22 bases lay between the germline ends. CDR3 sequence reads: CASTPPEGEHGQPQHF. As DNA, the CDR3 is TGTGCCAGCACCCCCCCGGAAGGGGAGCATGGTCAGCCCCAGCATTTT.

Turning to this clonotype: This may stem from a read error, because a much larger clone lies one nucleotide away. The genes are TRBV30 and TRBJ1-1, with no clear D. Germline CDR1 reads GTSNPN; CDR2 reads SVGIG (reference sequence). This CDR3 contains 13 residues. Trimming cost V 5 bases and J 0 bases, with 10 bases left between them. CDR3 nucleotides: TGTGCCTGGGCGGTCAACTTGAACACTGAAGCTTTCTTT. Translated: CAWAVNLNTEAFF.

The chain links TRBV5-1 to TRBJ2-7; TRBD2 matches at 7 bases. Germline loops: CDR1 SGHRS, CDR2 YFSETQ. This CDR3 is built from 15 residues. V lost 1 base to trimming and J lost 2 bases; unmatched junction nucleotides: 6. For the CDR3, the DNA is TGCGCCAGCAGCTTGATGTCTAGCGGAGCCTACGAGCAGTACTTC. This encodes CASSLMSSGAYEQYF.

The table lists this clonotype with many counts. The chain carries TRBV28 and TRBJ1-5, with D possibly TRBD1 on 5 matching bases. The germline gives CDR1 MDHEN, CDR2 SYDVKM. V dropped 10 bases and J dropped 1 base, with 20 bases sitting between them. CDR3 length equals 16 residues. The CDR3 DNA reads as TGTGCCACCTCGCCTGGGACGGTACAAAGCAATCAGCCCCAGCATTTT. Encoded protein: CATSPGTVQSNQPQHF.

The chain has TRBV11-2 and TRBJ2-5; 7 bases agree with TRBD1. Germline V gives CDR1 SGHAT, CDR2 FQNNGV. The V segment lost 4 bases and the J segment 4 bases; nucleotides outside the gene matches: 9. This CDR3 comprises 15 residues. The CDR3 loop reads CASSSNPGDRETQYF. DNA of the CDR3: TGTGCCAGCAGCTCTAACCCCGGGGACAGAGAGACCCAGTACTTC.

The table lists this clonotype with many counts. The rearrangement uses TRBV18 and TRBJ2-7; maybe TRBD1 (5 bases). Germline V lookup: CDR1 KGHSH, CDR2 LQKENI. The CDR3 covers 13 residues. Trimming cost V 0 bases and J 2 bases, with 5 bases left between them. Written as DNA, the CDR3 is TGTGCCAGCTCACCACCACAGGCCTACGAGCAGTACTTC. Its protein product is CASSPPQAYEQYF.

V and J are TRBV12-3 or TRBV12-4 and TRBJ1-5, with 7 nucleotides matching TRBD1. The better agreement between TRBJ2-3 and the DNA end casts doubt on the J call. CDR3 length equals 13 residues. The CDR3 DNA sequence: TGTGCCAGCAGCATTCGACAGGGCCAGCCCCAGTATTTT. Its translation is CASSIRQGQPQYF.

This clonotype came up many times. The chain links TRBV2 to TRBJ2-4; D perhaps matches TRBD1 (5 bases). Germline V gene lookup returns CDR1 SNHLY and CDR2 FYNNEI. This CDR3 region has 15 residues. Trimming stripped 4 bases from V and 0 bases from J, with 10 bases between. The CDR3 protein is CASSGGSIAKNIQYF. The CDR3 DNA sequence: TGTGCCAGCAGTGGGGGCAGTATAGCCAAAAACATTCAGTACTTC.

Comment on this clonotype: A read error may explain this, as a much larger clone is one base away. Since no conserved phenylalanine or tryptophan closes the CDR3, a read error is the likely cause. The J gene is TRBJ2-3, the V gene TRBV20-1; D is perhaps TRBD1 (6 bases). This CDR3 comprises 15 residues. Germline V gives CDR1 DFQATT, CDR2 SNEGSKA (reference sequence). V shed 4 bases and J shed 2 bases, with 16 bases lying between them. The CDR3 DNA is TGCAGTGCTAACCCATGGGACACCGACACAGATACGCAGTATTTA. Its protein is CSANPWDTDTDTQYL.

The chain carries TRBV6-2 or TRBV6-3 and TRBJ2-1, with no clear D. V dropped 4 bases and J dropped 8 bases, with 6 bases sitting between them. The CDR3 covers 11 residues. Germline CDR1 MNHEY, CDR2 SVGEGT. The CDR3 region is CASSSSYEQFF. Here the CDR3 DNA reads TGTGCCAGCAGTTCCAGCTATGAGCAGTTCTTC.

A few counts support this clonotype. The chain has TRBV12-3 or TRBV12-4 and TRBJ2-3; TRBD2 matches at 7 bases. After removal of 6 bases from V and 1 base from J, the junction contained 7 bases not matched to a gene. CDR3 size: 15 residues. CDR3 protein: CASSSGGGGTDTQYF. CDR3 nucleotides: TGTGCCAGCAGCTCGGGAGGAGGGGGCACAGATACGCAGTATTTT.

V is TRBV27 and J is TRBJ1-1; tentatively, D is TRBD1 (6 bases). The germline gives CDR1 MNHEY, CDR2 SMNVEV (reference sequence). The CDR3 is 17 residues long. The ends were cut back, 4 bases at V and 0 bases at J, with 18 bases in the middle. CDR3 nucleotide sequence: TGTGCCAGCAGTTCAGTCACCGTGTCAGGGGTGAACACTGAAGCTTTCTTT. This codes for CASSSVTVSGVNTEAFF.

In this sample, this clonotype turned up many times. The chain couples TRBV29-1 to TRBJ2-7; TRBD2 matches at 14 bases. The CDR3 consists of 15 residues. With V trimmed by 4 bases and J by 6 bases, 8 bases remained unmatched. Germline CDR1 reads SQVTM; CDR2 reads ANQGSEA. DNA of the CDR3: TGCAGCGTTGGACACCGGGGACTAGCGGGGGTCGAGCAGTACTTC. It specifies CSVGHRGLAGVEQYF.

The table lists this clonotype with many counts. This chain connects TRBV13 to TRBJ1-5; 8 bases map to TRBD1. Losses at the gene ends were 5 bases for V and 1 base for J; bases not matched to a gene: 4. The CDR3 runs to 15 residues. Germline V gives CDR1 PRHDT, CDR2 FYEKMQ (reference sequence). The CDR3 sequence: CASSIRQGSNQPQHF. The CDR3 coding sequence is TGTGCCAGCAGCATTCGACAGGGGAGCAATCAGCCCCAGCATTTT.

This clonotype has just a few counts. The V call is TRBV28, the J call TRBJ2-3, with 8 bases matching TRBD2. The CDR3 spans 16 residues. Trimming took 4 bases from V and 2 from J; bases not matched to a gene: 8. Per germline, CDR1 MDHEN and CDR2 SYDVKM. CDR3 loop: CASSSGLASHTDTQYF. DNA for the CDR3: TGTGCCAGCAGTTCCGGACTAGCTTCACACACAGATACGCAGTATTTT.

This clonotype was seen a few times. V usage is TRBV7-9 and J usage is TRBJ2-2, with TRBD2 matching over 8 bases. Germline CDR1 and CDR2: SEHNR and FQNEAQ (reference sequence). V lost 7 bases, J lost 4 bases, and 8 bases stayed unmatched. The CDR3 length is 15 residues. The CDR3 coding sequence is TGTGCCAGCAACGGCGGGGGGCCGAGCACCGGGGAGCTGTTTTTT. It codes for CASNGGGPSTGELFF. The full variable domain, with the rest looked up from reference TRBV7-9 and TRBJ2-2, is DTGVSQNPRHKITKRGQNVTFRCDPISEHNRLYWYRQTLGQGPEFLTYFQNEAQLEKSRLLSDRFSAERPKGSFSTLEIQRTEQGDSAMYLCASNGGGPSTGELFFGEGSRLTVL.

This clonotype appeared once. A much larger clone lies a single base off, so this may be a read error. This chain uses TRBV14 with TRBJ2-7, with a tentative D call TRBD1 (6 bases). This CDR3 region has 13 residues. Germline CDR1 and CDR2: SGHDN and FVKESK. The CDR3 reads CAISHTGSYEQYF. The CDR3 DNA is TGTGCCATCAGCCATACAGGGTCCTACGAGCAGTACTTC.

This clonotype has at least ten counts. Here the CDR3 reads CASSLEGGGSTDTQYF. The CDR3 DNA follows: TGTGCCAGCAGCTTAGAGGGTGGGGGGAGCACAGATACGCAGTATTTT. The J gene is TRBJ2-3, the V gene TRBV7-2, with D possibly TRBD2 on 6 matching bases. CDR1 is SGHTA and CDR2 is FQGNSA in the germline V gene. Trimming stripped 1 base from V and 0 bases from J, with 11 bases between. The CDR3 spans 16 residues.

A note on this clonotype: With a much larger clone just one base away, this may be a read error. DNA of the CDR3: TGCGCCAGCAGCCAAGATAGCCAGACATTGGGAGGGACCCAGTACTTC. Encoded protein: CASSQDSQTLGGTQYF. This chain joins TRBV4-3 and TRBJ2-5, with D maybe TRBD2 (6 bases). The CDR3 is 16 amino acids. Germline V lookup: CDR1 LGHNA, CDR2 YSLEER. Deletions cut 0 bases from V and 7 bases from J, with 18 bases between.

This sequence joins TRBV7-9 and TRBJ2-1; D unresolved. CDR1 and CDR2 from the germline V gene are SEHNR and FQNEAQ (reference sequence). CDR3 length equals 12 residues. Between the trimmed V and J ends, which lost 10 bases and 5 bases, there was a span of 12 bases. CDR3 residues: CATQGVDNEQFF. CDR3 DNA: TGTGCCACCCAAGGCGTGGACAATGAGCAGTTCTTC.

There are many counts of this clonotype. The chain joins TRBV11-2 to TRBJ2-1; D remains unclear. Trimming cost V 3 bases and J 10 bases, with 7 bases left between them. The CDR3 has 11 amino acids. The germline gives CDR1 SGHAT, CDR2 FQNNGV. The CDR3 DNA reads TGTGCCAGCAGCTTCGGCTTGGAGCAGTTCTTC. This codes for CASSFGLEQFF.

This clonotype was seen ten or more times. The CDR3 loop reads CASSYDTDMNTEAFF. The CDR3 DNA is TGCGCCAGCAGCTACGATACAGATATGAACACTGAAGCTTTCTTT. This rearrangement joins TRBV5-1 to TRBJ1-1; D gene uncertain. Looked up from germline, CDR1 is SGHRS and CDR2 is YFSETQ. V lost 3 bases, J lost 0 bases, and 12 bases lay in between. This CDR3 is 15 amino acids long.